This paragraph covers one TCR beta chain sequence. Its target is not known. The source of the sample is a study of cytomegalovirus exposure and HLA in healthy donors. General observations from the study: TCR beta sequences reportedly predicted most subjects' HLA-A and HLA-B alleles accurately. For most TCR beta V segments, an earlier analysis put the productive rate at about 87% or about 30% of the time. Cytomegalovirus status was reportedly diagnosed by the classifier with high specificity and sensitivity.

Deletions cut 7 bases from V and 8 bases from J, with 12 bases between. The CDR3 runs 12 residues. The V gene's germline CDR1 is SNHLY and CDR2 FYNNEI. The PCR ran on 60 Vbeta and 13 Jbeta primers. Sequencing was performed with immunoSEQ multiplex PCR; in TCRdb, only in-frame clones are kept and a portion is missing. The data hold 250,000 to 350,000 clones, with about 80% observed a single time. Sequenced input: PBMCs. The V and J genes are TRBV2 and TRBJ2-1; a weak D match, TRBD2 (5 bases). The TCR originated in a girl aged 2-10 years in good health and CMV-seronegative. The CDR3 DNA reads TGTGCCAGCACTGACACGGGGTATGAGCAGTTCTTC. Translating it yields CASTDTGYEQFF.